The 18 T cell receptor beta chains below come from one sample, sequenced in a study of identical twins. In TCRdb, the 5' RACE reads were re-called with MiXCR into one record per CDR3 protein. The repertoire includes over 500,000 distinct CDR3 sequences, about 20% of them detected once, and around 0.9% sits in the top ten. These data are also associated with another study on T cells expressing NK-cell markers.

Sequencing was done on a sample of CD4+ T cells sorted from blood. The receptors here all came from a woman in her late teens or twenties in good health.

This clonotype was recorded at least ten times. V gene TRBV7-2 combines with J gene TRBJ2-3, with 8 bases fitting TRBD2. V gave up 4 bases and J gave up 3 bases; unmatched junction bases: 6. Germline CDR1 SGHTA, CDR2 FQGNSA. The CDR3 is 15 residues long. The CDR3 sequence: CASSSGTSRTDTQYF. DNA of the CDR3: TGTGCCAGCAGCTCTGGGACTAGTCGGACAGATACGCAGTATTTT.

The chain has TRBV7-9 and TRBJ1-2; 10 nucleotides agree with TRBD1. CDR1 is SEHNR and CDR2 is FQNEAQ in the germline V gene (reference sequence). The ends lost 4 bases at V and 8 bases at J; junction bases unmatched: 7. The CDR3 has 14 residues. This CDR3 reads CASSSTGGGRGYTF. Here the CDR3 DNA reads TGTGCCAGCAGCTCGACAGGGGGCGGAAGAGGCTACACCTTC.

There are a few counts of this clonotype. The gene calls are TRBV7-2 and TRBJ2-7, with 7 bases lining up with TRBD1. The CDR3 spans 16 residues. Germline CDR1 and CDR2: SGHTA and FQGNSA. The ends lost 5 bases at V and 4 bases at J; junction bases unmatched: 14. In DNA form, the CDR3 reads TGTGCCAGCAGCGCACAGGCGGCAGGGGGATATTACGAGCAGTACTTC. Protein: CASSAQAAGGYYEQYF.

The chain joins TRBV7-2 to TRBJ1-5; 9 bases fit TRBD1. Germline trimming cut 1 base from V and 5 bases from J; bases unmatched to any gene: 3. The germline gives CDR1 SGHTA, CDR2 FQGNSA. CDR3 length: 15 amino acids. The CDR3 here is CASSLVGTGYQPQHF. CDR3 sequence (DNA): TGTGCCAGCAGCTTAGTTGGGACAGGGTATCAGCCCCAGCATTTT.

The chain carries TRBV11-2 and TRBJ1-1; 10 nucleotides match TRBD1. Germline CDR1 reads SGHAT; CDR2 reads FQNNGV. This CDR3 has 18 residues. Unmatched junction bases numbered 8, after V lost 1 base and J lost 0 bases. CDR3 nucleotide sequence: TGTGCCAGCAGCTTAGTTGGGACAGGGGTGGGGATGAACACTGAAGCTTTCTTT. It is translated as CASSLVGTGVGMNTEAFF.

This clonotype came up a few times. The CDR3 coding sequence is TGTGCCAGCAGCCGGGCCTCTCGGAGGGGCACAGATACGCAGTATTTT. This codes for CASSRASRRGTDTQYF. The chain uses TRBV12-3 or TRBV12-4 and TRBJ2-3; perhaps TRBD2 as D (6 bases). V dropped 6 bases and J dropped 1 base, with 17 bases sitting between them. The CDR3 extends over 16 amino acids.

With regard to this clonotype: A junction boundary mismatches the germline segment, possibly from a read error. The rearrangement joins TRBV20-1 to TRBJ2-5; 14 nucleotides align to TRBD2. There are 16 residues in the CDR3. CDR1 is DFQATT, CDR2 SNEGSKA, per germline (reference sequence). The DNA of the CDR3 is TGCTGTGCTGTGACTAGCGGGAGGGGAATCCAAGAGACCCAGTACTTC. Translated, it gives CCAVTSGRGIQETQYF.

This chain connects TRBV9 to TRBJ2-1; D is possibly TRBD2 (5 bases). The CDR3 has 15 amino acids. Trimming took off 7 bases at V and 2 bases at J, with 16 bases between the two ends. The germline gives CDR1 SGDLS, CDR2 YYNGEE. CDR3 sequence (DNA): TGTGCCAGCGCGAGGAAGGACTCTACCTACAATGAGCAGTTCTTC. Its translation is CASARKDSTYNEQFF.

The rearrangement joins TRBV5-1 to TRBJ2-7, with no clear D. CDR3 size: 15 residues. Trimming left V 4 bases short and J 5 bases short, with 19 bases between. Per germline, CDR1 SGHRS and CDR2 YFSETQ. CDR3 amino acids: CASSPGRAFEDEQYF. CDR3 DNA: TGCGCCAGCAGCCCTGGACGGGCTTTTGAGGACGAGCAGTACTTC.

V gene TRBV5-8 combines with J gene TRBJ2-3, with TRBD2 matching over 9 bases. Germline V CDR1 and CDR2: SGHTS, YDEGEE. Losses at the gene ends were 4 bases for V and 3 bases for J; bases not matched to a gene: 6. CDR3 length: 15 residues. CDR3 residues: CASSRRSGRTDTQYF. CDR3 nucleotides: TGTGCCAGCAGCCGTCGGAGCGGGAGGACAGATACGCAGTATTTT.

This clonotype was recorded a few times. V gene TRBV20-1 combines with J gene TRBJ1-5; D not certain. Germline CDR1 is DFQATT and CDR2 is SNEGSKA (reference sequence). There are 10 residues in the CDR3. The ends were cut back, 5 bases at V and 6 bases at J, with 5 bases in the middle. CDR3 protein: CSAGSQPQHF. The CDR3 DNA reads TGCAGTGCTGGGAGTCAGCCCCAGCATTTT.

This clonotype was seen repeatedly, ten times or more. The V gene is TRBV6-1, the J gene TRBJ1-1, with D uncertain. Trimming removed 4 bases at V and 0 bases at J, with 6 bases between. CDR3 length: 13 residues. The germline V gene has CDR1 MNHNS and CDR2 SASEGT. CDR3 in DNA: TGTGCCAGCAGTGGACACCTGAACACTGAAGCTTTCTTT. This translates into CASSGHLNTEAFF.

At least ten counts were recorded for this clonotype. V is TRBV2 and J is TRBJ2-5; D uncertain. The germline gives CDR1 SNHLY, CDR2 FYNNEI. The CDR3 spans 14 residues. Trimming removed 4 bases at V and 5 bases at J, with 14 bases between. CDR3 sequence: CASSGSARKETQYF. CDR3 in DNA: TGTGCCAGCAGTGGGAGTGCCCGGAAGGAGACCCAGTACTTC.

This clonotype came up a few times. The chain recombines TRBV5-1 with TRBJ2-7; D not certain. The CDR3 totals 14 residues. The germline V gene encodes CDR1 SGHRS and CDR2 YFSETQ. The V and J ends lost 0 bases and 0 bases respectively, with 7 bases between them. This CDR3 reads CASSLDRPSYEQYF. CDR3 in DNA: TGCGCCAGCAGCTTGGATAGGCCCTCCTACGAGCAGTACTTC.

This clonotype was recorded at least ten times. V is TRBV29-1 and J is TRBJ2-1; TRBD2 is a possible D gene (7 bases). In germline, CDR1 is SQVTM, CDR2 ANQGSEA. This CDR3 is built from 14 residues. V shed 6 bases and J shed 7 bases, with 19 bases lying between them. The CDR3 here is CSVLGAGAANEQFF. DNA of the CDR3: TGCAGCGTCCTCGGGGCGGGGGCGGCTAATGAGCAGTTCTTC.

Only a few counts were recorded for this clonotype. The chain combines TRBV5-1 with TRBJ2-3; no clear D gene. The CDR3 is made up of 16 amino acids. Germline V gene data show CDR1 as SGHRS and CDR2 as YFSETQ. V shed 2 bases and J shed 1 base, with 14 bases lying between them. The CDR3 here is CASSFVSAGRTDTQYF. CDR3 sequence (DNA): TGCGCCAGCAGCTTCGTGTCCGCAGGACGCACAGATACGCAGTATTTT.

V usage is TRBV7-8 and J usage is TRBJ2-1, with 11 bases aligning to TRBD2. The CDR3 extends over 16 amino acids. Germline V lookup: CDR1 SGHVS, CDR2 FQNEAQ. The V gene end was trimmed by 5 bases and the J gene end by 5 bases; junction bases not matched to a gene: 8. The DNA for the CDR3 is TGTGCCAGCAGCCAGACGCTAGCGGGAGGTAACAATGAGCAGTTCTTC. Residues: CASSQTLAGGNNEQFF.

Only a few counts were recorded for this clonotype. The chain uses TRBV9 and TRBJ2-3; D remains unclear. The CDR3 length is 17 residues. V dropped 4 bases and J dropped 4 bases, with 22 bases sitting between them. In germline, CDR1 is SGDLS, CDR2 YYNGEE. The chain's CDR3 is CASSPSAASLMADTQYF. CDR3 bases: TGTGCCAGCAGCCCCTCCGCGGCCAGCCTTATGGCAGATACGCAGTATTTT.